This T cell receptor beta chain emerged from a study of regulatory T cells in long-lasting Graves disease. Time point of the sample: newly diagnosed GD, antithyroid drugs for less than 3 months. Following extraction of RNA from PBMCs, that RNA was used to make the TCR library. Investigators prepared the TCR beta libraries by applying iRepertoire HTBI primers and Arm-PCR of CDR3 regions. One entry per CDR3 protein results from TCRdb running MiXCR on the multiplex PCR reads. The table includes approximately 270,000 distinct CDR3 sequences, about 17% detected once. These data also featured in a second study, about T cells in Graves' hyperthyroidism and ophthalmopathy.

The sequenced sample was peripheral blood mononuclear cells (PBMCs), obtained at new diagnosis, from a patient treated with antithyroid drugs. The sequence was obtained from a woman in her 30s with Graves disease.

The CDR3 DNA reads TGTGCCAGCACGGGCCCCGGGACCAAAGAGACCCAGTACTTC. Translation gives CASTGPGTKETQYF. The V gene is TRBV6-1, the J gene TRBJ2-5; D assignment may be TRBD1 or TRBD2 (5 bases each). Trimming took off 7 bases at V and 3 bases at J, with 15 bases between the two ends. The CDR3 has 14 amino acids. Per germline, CDR1 MNHNS and CDR2 SASEGT.